The 18 T cell receptor beta chains given below trace back to one sample, sequenced in a study of blood T cell repertoires in COVID-19. Sequencing used immunoSEQ multiplex PCR; TCRdb keeps in-frame clones, though not all of them. The sample includes about 210,000 clones, roughly 90% of them seen just once. The sample comprised peripheral blood. These receptors were obtained from a man in his 70s with acute or convalescent COVID-19.

This rearrangement joins TRBV10-3 to TRBJ2-7, with 8 bases matching TRBD1. From germline, CDR1 is ENHRY and CDR2 SYGVKD. The CDR3 consists of 14 residues. The ends lost 4 bases at V and 0 bases at J; junction bases unmatched: 2. The CDR3 loop is CAISGQGNSYEQYF. The CDR3 region has the DNA TGTGCCATCAGTGGACAGGGGAACTCCTACGAGCAGTACTTC.

The rearrangement links TRBV27 to TRBJ1-1; maybe TRBD1 (6 bases). The germline gives CDR1 MNHEY, CDR2 SMNVEV (reference sequence). The CDR3 is 15 residues long. Between the trimmed V and J ends, which lost 2 bases and 0 bases, there was a span of 10 bases. DNA for the CDR3: TGTGCCAGCAGTTTACACAGGGATATGAACACTGAAGCTTTCTTT. Protein sequence: CASSLHRDMNTEAFF.

The chain has TRBV7-3 and TRBJ2-1; TRBD2 aligns across 7 bases. The CDR3 contains 16 residues. Trimming took 4 bases from V and 5 from J; bases not matched to a gene: 11. Looked up from germline, CDR1 is SGHTA and CDR2 is FQGTGA. In DNA form, the CDR3 reads TGTGCCAGCAGCTCAACTGCGGGACTATACAACAATGAGCAGTTCTTC. Amino acid sequence: CASSSTAGLYNNEQFF. Full variable domain (missing parts from reference TRBV7-3 and TRBJ2-1): GAGVSQTPSNKVTEKGKYVELRCDPISGHTALYWYRQSLGQGPEFLIYFQGTGAADDSGLPNDRFFAVRPEGSVSTLKIQRTERGDSAVYLCASSSTAGLYNNEQFFGPGTRLTVL.

The V and J genes are TRBV3-1 (or the pseudogene TRBV3-2) and TRBJ1-2, with D possibly being TRBD1 (6 bases). V lost 1 base and J 7 bases, leaving 13 bases between the germline ends. This CDR3 is 14 amino acids long. From germline, CDR1 is LGHDT and CDR2 YNNKEL (reference sequence). CDR3 in DNA: TGTGCCAGCAGCCAAGTTGAGGGGGAGGGTGGCTACACCTTC. Its translation: CASSQVEGEGGYTF.

The rearrangement links TRBV7-9 to TRBJ2-7, with 8 positions matching TRBD2. CDR3 length: 19 residues. CDR1 is SEHNR and CDR2 is FQNEAQ in the germline V gene (reference sequence). V was pared by 2 bases and J by 4 bases, with 19 bases of the junction left unmatched. The CDR3, as DNA: TGTGCCAGCAGCTTACCGTACCCACCCCCCCCGGGACTAGTATACGAGCAGTACTTC. Protein product: CASSLPYPPPPGLVYEQYF. The complete variable domain, with remaining parts taken from reference TRBV7-9 and TRBJ2-7, reads DTGVSQNPRHKITKRGQNVTFRCDPISEHNRLYWYRQTLGQGPEFLTYFQNEAQLEKSRLLSDRFSAERPKGSFSTLEIQRTEQGDSAMYLCASSLPYPPPPGLVYEQYFGPGTRLTVT.

J is TRBJ2-1 and V is TRBV5-1; the D gene is possibly TRBD1 (5 bases). The CDR3 has 15 amino acids. CDR1 is SGHRS and CDR2 is YFSETQ in the germline V gene. The V end lost 1 base, the J end lost 5 bases, and 13 bases lay between the germline ends. CDR3: CASSLRGPNDNEQFF. For the CDR3, the DNA is TGCGCCAGCAGCTTGAGGGGCCCCAATGACAATGAGCAGTTCTTC.

The V and J genes are TRBV19 and TRBJ2-5; D is perhaps TRBD1 (5 bases). The CDR3 runs to 13 residues. CDR1 and CDR2 (germline): LNHDA, SQIVND (reference sequence). V was pared by 6 bases and J by 2 bases, with 10 bases between. This CDR3 reads CASRRQSQETQYF. CDR3 in DNA: TGTGCCAGTAGGAGACAGAGTCAAGAGACCCAGTACTTC. The full variable domain, completed using reference TRBV19 and TRBJ2-5, is DGGITQSPKYLFRKEGQNVTLSCEQNLNHDAMYWYRQDPGQGLRLIYYSQIVNDFQKGDIAEGYSVSREKKESFPLTVTSAQKNPTAFYLCASRRQSQETQYFGPGTRLLVL.

The V and J genes are TRBV29-1 and TRBJ2-7; unclear D gene. CDR1 and CDR2 from the germline V gene are SQVTM and ANQGSEA. This CDR3 spans 12 amino acids. The V gene lost 3 bases and the J gene lost 4 bases, with 10 bases spanning the gap. CDR3 coding DNA: TGCAGCGTTGAGAATTCGAGGTACGAGCAGTACTTC. As protein: CSVENSRYEQYF.

The sample holds a few counts of this clone. The chain couples TRBV27 to TRBJ1-4; 7 bases are shared with TRBD1. The CDR3 has 15 residues. Looked up from germline, CDR1 is MNHEY and CDR2 is SMNVEV (reference sequence). Trimming removed 5 bases from V and 0 bases from J; junction bases left unmatched: 3. The CDR3 DNA is TGTGCCAGCAGTCCCAGGGGGTCAACTAATGAAAAACTGTTTTTT. It encodes CASSPRGSTNEKLFF.

This clone was seen just once. The V and J genes are TRBV25-1 and TRBJ2-5, with 8 positions matching TRBD1. The V gene end was trimmed by 4 bases and the J gene end by 4 bases; junction bases not matched to a gene: 5. Germline V gene sequence: CDR1 MGHDK, CDR2 SYGVNS. The CDR3 extends over 14 amino acids. The CDR3 region has the DNA TGTGCCAGCAGTGGGTTAGGGACAGGAGAGACCCAGTACTTC. Its protein is CASSGLGTGETQYF.

The chain carries TRBV27 and TRBJ1-5; the match to TRBD1 covers 10 bases. Trimming removed 4 bases from V and 6 bases from J; junction bases left unmatched: 0. The CDR3 is made up of 13 amino acids. CDR1 and CDR2 from the germline V gene are MNHEY and SMNVEV (reference sequence). The CDR3 loop is CASSWTGGQPQHF. The CDR3 DNA follows: TGTGCCAGCAGTTGGACAGGGGGTCAGCCCCAGCATTTT.

The chain is built from TRBV4-2 and TRBJ2-7; 8 bases are shared with TRBD2. The CDR3 length is 15 residues. Losses at the gene ends were 2 bases for V and 4 bases for J; bases not matched to a gene: 7. In germline, CDR1 is LGHNA, CDR2 YNFKEQ. CDR3 protein: CASSQFREGGYEQYF. As DNA, the CDR3 is TGTGCCAGCAGCCAATTCCGGGAGGGAGGTTACGAGCAGTACTTC.

The chain couples TRBV5-1 to TRBJ1-5; TRBD1 agrees at 8 bases. Germline CDR1 and CDR2: SGHRS and YFSETQ. This CDR3 contains 18 residues. V was clipped by 1 base and J by 0 bases; unmatched bases: 9. The CDR3 sequence: CASSLRPGQENSNQPQHF. For the CDR3, the DNA is TGCGCCAGCAGCTTGAGACCGGGACAGGAAAATAGCAATCAGCCCCAGCATTTT.

The chain uses TRBV28 and TRBJ2-7, with 7 nucleotides matching TRBD1. Germline V gene lookup returns CDR1 MDHEN and CDR2 SYDVKM. V trimming: 6 bases; J trimming: 4 bases; junction bases outside the gene matches: 6. This CDR3 region has 13 residues. The CDR3 is CASRLGTVYEQYF. The CDR3, as DNA: TGTGCCAGCAGACTTGGGACAGTTTACGAGCAGTACTTC. Together with reference TRBV28 and TRBJ2-7, the CDR3 gives the full variable domain: DVKVTQSSRYLVKRTGEKVFLECVQDMDHENMFWYRQDPGLGLRLIYFSYDVKMKEKGDIPEGYSVSREKKERFSLILESASTNQTSMYLCASRLGTVYEQYFGPGTRLTVT.

The gene calls are TRBV3-1 (or the pseudogene TRBV3-2) and TRBJ2-5, with 8 bases fitting TRBD2. CDR3 length equals 16 residues. Germline V gene data show CDR1 as LGHDT and CDR2 as YNNKEL (reference sequence). V was clipped by 4 bases and J by 0 bases; unmatched bases: 7. The CDR3 region has the DNA TGTGCCAGCAGCCGTGACGTAGCGGGGTACCAAGAGACCCAGTACTTC. This encodes CASSRDVAGYQETQYF.

This chain connects TRBV4-1 to TRBJ2-7, with a tentative D call TRBD2 (5 bases). CDR3 size: 14 residues. Per the germline V gene, CDR1 is MGHRA and CDR2 is YSYEKL. The V and J ends lost 1 base and 0 bases respectively, with 7 bases between them. CDR3 protein: CASSQAGNSYEQYF. The DNA for the CDR3 is TGCGCCAGCAGCCAAGCGGGGAACTCCTACGAGCAGTACTTC.

J is TRBJ2-3 and V is TRBV2, with D possibly being TRBD2 (6 bases). The germline V and J ends were trimmed by 6 bases and 0 bases, with 10 bases remaining between them. The germline V gene encodes CDR1 SNHLY and CDR2 FYNNEI. CDR3 length: 14 residues. The CDR3 region is CASRNSGSTDTQYF. The CDR3 DNA reads TGTGCCAGCAGAAATAGCGGAAGCACAGATACGCAGTATTTT.

This rearrangement joins TRBV21-1 to TRBJ2-7; the table's D call TRBD2 went unverified against the DNA. TRBV21-1 is annotated as a pseudogene. This CDR3 has 16 amino acids. CDR3 sequence: CASSRLGREGHYEQYF. As DNA, the CDR3 is TGTGCCAGCAGCAGGTTAGGGCGGGAGGGCCACTACGAGCAGTACTTC.